Listed below are T cell receptor beta chains from one sample, sequenced in a study of OX40 agonist ivuxolimab in advanced cancers. Sequenced by immunoSEQ multiplex PCR; TCRdb stores in-frame clones only, minus some. The data hold tens of thousands of clones, with around 91% observed a single time. The sequencing used CD4+ or CD8+ T cells sorted from blood, collected in a trial of the OX40 agonist ivuxolimab. The receptors shown here come from an adult with an advanced solid tumor such as melanoma, head and neck, liver or kidney cancer. CDR3s include the opening cysteine and the closing phenylalanine or tryptophan. The D gene is left open where the match is weak. A clone size is listed for some rows: how often the clone was seen (once, few, many), or a class if it is expanded.

j_call	v_call	d_call	clone_size	cdr3_nt	cdr3_aa
TRBJ2-5	TRBV7-9	.	.	TGTGCCAGCAGCTTTGTCGGGGAAGAGACCCAGTACTTC	CASSFVGEETQYF
TRBJ2-1	TRBV2	TRBD1	.	TGTGCCAGCACCCCAGGGGGTCTCCGAATCTACAATGAGCAGTTCTTC	CASTPGGLRIYNEQFF
TRBJ2-5	TRBV30	.	.	TGTGCCTGGAGTGTAGGGGGGATAGAGACCCAGTACTTC	CAWSVGGIETQYF
TRBJ2-1	TRBV6-1	.	.	TGTGCCAGCAAGCGGGACAACTCCTACAATGAGCAGTTCTTC	CASKRDNSYNEQFF
TRBJ2-1	TRBV28	TRBD2	once	TGTGCCAGCAGTACCCCCTATGGCGGGGGTTACAATGAGCAGTTCTTC	CASSTPYGGGYNEQFF
TRBJ1-1	TRBV4-1	.	.	TGCGCCAGCAGCCAGGCGCCAAGGGTCAGACTCAACACTGAAGCTTTCTTT	CASSQAPRVRLNTEAFF
TRBJ2-3	TRBV7-3	.	.	TGTGCCAGCAGCCCAGGCCAAAGCACAGATACGCAGTATTTT	CASSPGQSTDTQYF
TRBJ1-4	TRBV18	TRBD1	.	TGTGCCAGCTCACGGGGGACAGGGATTAATGAAAAACTGTTTTTT	CASSRGTGINEKLFF
TRBJ2-2	TRBV27	TRBD1	.	TGTGCCAGCAGTCAGCGACAGGGCCGCACCGGGGAGCTGTTTTTT	CASSQRQGRTGELFF
TRBJ2-5	TRBV15	.	.	TGTGCCACCAGCAGAGGGGGGGGGCAGGTAGAGACCCAGTACTTC	CATSRGGGQVETQYF
TRBJ2-2	TRBV7-6	.	once	TGTGCCAGCAGCTTAGCTTCTGCTAGGCTGTTTTTT	CASSLASARLFF
TRBJ1-5	TRBV6-5	TRBD1	.	TGTGCCAGCAGTTCGACAGGGAGTCAGCCCCAGCATTTT	CASSSTGSQPQHF
TRBJ2-5	TRBV29-1	.	.	TGCAGCGTTGAGGGGGCGGCGGGGGAAGAGACCCAGTACTTC	CSVEGAAGEETQYF
TRBJ2-7	TRBV12-5	.	.	TGTGCTAGTGGTTTGTTGACAGCACCCTACGAGCAGTACTTC	CASGLLTAPYEQYF
TRBJ2-3	TRBV5-1	.	once	TGCGCCAGCAGACCCAGCGTCGCAGATACGCAGTATTTT	CASRPSVADTQYF
TRBJ1-2	TRBV6-5	.	.	TGTGCCAGCAGTCCCGGAGACTATGGCTACACCTTC	CASSPGDYGYTF
TRBJ1-6	TRBV6-1	.	.	TGTGCCACCGAGCTGGACAGCCGGAATTCACCCCTCCACTTT	CATELDSRNSPLHF
TRBJ2-3	TRBV5-8	TRBD2	.	TGTGCCAGCAGCTTGGTGACTAGCTTTACAGATACGCAGTATTTT	CASSLVTSFTDTQYF
TRBJ1-3	TRBV9	.	.	TGTGCCAGCAGCGTAGTCCCGGGGGCGGACACCATATATTTT	CASSVVPGADTIYF
TRBJ1-1	TRBV5-6	.	few	TGTGCCAGCAGCTCCGGCAGGGCAGCTTTCTTT	CASSSGRAAFF
TRBJ1-1	TRBV4-1	.	once	TGCGCCAGCAGCCAAGATCACTGGGCGAGCACTGAAGCTTTCTTT	CASSQDHWASTEAFF
TRBJ2-7	TRBV18	.	.	TGTGCCAGCTCAGCCGGGACGGGTAATGACGAGCAGTACTTC	CASSAGTGNDEQYF
TRBJ2-5	TRBV29-1	.	.	TGCAGCGTTGAGAGGACAACCCAAGAGACCCAGTACTTC	CSVERTTQETQYF
TRBJ2-1	TRBV5-4	.	.	TGTGCCAGCAGCCCAGGATTCTACAATGAGCAGTTCTTC	CASSPGFYNEQFF
TRBJ1-1	TRBV28	.	.	TGTGCCAGCACCATCATCTCCTCCTGGGACACAGCGAACACTGAAGCTTTCTTT	CASTIISSWDTANTEAFF
TRBJ1-1	TRBV2	.	.	TGTGCCAGCAGTGAAGTAGGAGTAGGCGGCACTGAAGCTTTCTTT	CASSEVGVGGTEAFF
TRBJ1-4	TRBV27	.	.	TGTGCCAGCAGCTCTTCCTCGGACGGGAAACTGTTTTTT	CASSSSSDGKLFF
TRBJ1-2	TRBV6-1	TRBD1	.	TGTGCCAGCAGGGGGACAGGGTCGGCCTATGGCTACACCTTC	CASRGTGSAYGYTF
TRBJ1-3	TRBV5-6	.	.	TGTGCCAGCAGCTTGTGGGGAGGCTCCAAAGGAAACACCATATATTTT	CASSLWGGSKGNTIYF
TRBJ1-6	TRBV19	.	.	TGTGCCAGTATCGGGACTGCCTTCTCTTCACCCCTCCACTTT	CASIGTAFSSPLHF
TRBJ2-3	TRBV7-9	.	.	TGTGCCAGCAGCTTCCGCGGAGATACGCAGTATTTT	CASSFRGDTQYF
TRBJ1-2	TRBV5-4	.	.	TGTGCCAGCAGCTTGGGTGGAACTAACTATGGCTACACCTTC	CASSLGGTNYGYTF
TRBJ1-4	TRBV30	.	.	TGTGCCTGGAGTCAGGGGCCCCGGGAAAAACTGTTTTTT	CAWSQGPREKLFF
TRBJ1-2	TRBV4-1	TRBD1	.	TGCGCCAGCAGGACCCTCCCCACAGGGGGCCAGCAGTATGGCTACACCTTC	CASRTLPTGGQQYGYTF
TRBJ1-6	TRBV19	.	.	TGTGCCAGTAGTTTGGCAGGGAGAGTACCACCCCTCCACTTT	CASSLAGRVPPLHF
TRBJ1-2	TRBV6-1	.	.	TGTGCCAGCAGTGAAGCCGACAGGTTAACCTATGGCTACACCTTC	CASSEADRLTYGYTF
TRBJ2-2	TRBV28	TRBD1	few	TGTGCCAGCACTGTTCCCGGACAGGGGAACACCGGGGAGCTGTTTTTT	CASTVPGQGNTGELFF
TRBJ1-1	TRBV1	.	once	TGCACCAGCAACCGCGGTGCTGAAGCTTTCTTT	CTSNRGAEAFF